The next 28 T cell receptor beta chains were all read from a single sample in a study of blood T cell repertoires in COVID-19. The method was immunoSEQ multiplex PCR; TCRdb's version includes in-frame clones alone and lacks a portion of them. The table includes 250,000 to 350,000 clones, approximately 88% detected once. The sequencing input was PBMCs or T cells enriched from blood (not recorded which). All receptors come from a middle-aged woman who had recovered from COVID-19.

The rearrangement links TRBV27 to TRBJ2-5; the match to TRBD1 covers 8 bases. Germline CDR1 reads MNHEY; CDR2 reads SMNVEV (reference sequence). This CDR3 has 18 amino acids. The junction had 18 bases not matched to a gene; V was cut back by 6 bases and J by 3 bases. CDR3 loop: CASSRKTGATRIEETQYF. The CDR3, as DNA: TGTGCCAGCAGCCGAAAGACAGGGGCGACCAGAATTGAAGAGACCCAGTACTTC.

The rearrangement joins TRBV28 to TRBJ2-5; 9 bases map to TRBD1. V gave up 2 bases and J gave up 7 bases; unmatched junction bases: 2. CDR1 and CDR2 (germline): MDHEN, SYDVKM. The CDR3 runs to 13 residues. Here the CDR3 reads CASSLHRGLTQYF. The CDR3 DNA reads TGTGCCAGCAGTTTACACAGGGGGCTGACCCAGTACTTC.

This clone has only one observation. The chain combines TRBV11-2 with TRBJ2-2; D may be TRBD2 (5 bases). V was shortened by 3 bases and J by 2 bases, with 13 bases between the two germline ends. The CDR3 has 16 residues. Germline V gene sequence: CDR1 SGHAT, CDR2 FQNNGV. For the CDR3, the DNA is TGTGCCAGCAGCTTTTTAGGCGGGTTCAACACCGGGGAGCTGTTTTTT. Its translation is CASSFLGGFNTGELFF.

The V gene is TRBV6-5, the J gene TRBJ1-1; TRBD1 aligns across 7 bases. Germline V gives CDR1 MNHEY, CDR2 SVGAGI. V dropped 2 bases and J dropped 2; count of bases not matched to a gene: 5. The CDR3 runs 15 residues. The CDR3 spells CASSYRTGHNTEAFF. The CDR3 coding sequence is TGTGCCAGCAGTTACAGGACAGGCCATAACACTGAAGCTTTCTTT.

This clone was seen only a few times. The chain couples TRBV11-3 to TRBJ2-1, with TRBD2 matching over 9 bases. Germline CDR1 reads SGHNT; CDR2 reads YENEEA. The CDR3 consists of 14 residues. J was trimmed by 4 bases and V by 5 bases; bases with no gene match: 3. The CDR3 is CASSIAGEYNEQFF. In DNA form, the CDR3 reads TGTGCCAGCAGCATAGCGGGAGAGTACAATGAGCAGTTCTTC.

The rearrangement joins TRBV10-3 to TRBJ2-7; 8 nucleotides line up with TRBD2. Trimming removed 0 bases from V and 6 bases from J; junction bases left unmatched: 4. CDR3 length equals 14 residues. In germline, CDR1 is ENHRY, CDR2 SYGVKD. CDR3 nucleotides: TGTGCCATCAGTGAGTCTGGAGCGGGGGCCGAGCAGTACTTC. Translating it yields CAISESGAGAEQYF.

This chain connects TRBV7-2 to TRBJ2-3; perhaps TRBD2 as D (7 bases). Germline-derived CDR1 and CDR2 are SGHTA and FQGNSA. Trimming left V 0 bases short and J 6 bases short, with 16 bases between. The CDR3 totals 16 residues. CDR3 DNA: TGTGCCAGCAGCTTAGCAGGGGGAGGGAACAGGGATACGCAGTATTTT. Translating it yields CASSLAGGGNRDTQYF.

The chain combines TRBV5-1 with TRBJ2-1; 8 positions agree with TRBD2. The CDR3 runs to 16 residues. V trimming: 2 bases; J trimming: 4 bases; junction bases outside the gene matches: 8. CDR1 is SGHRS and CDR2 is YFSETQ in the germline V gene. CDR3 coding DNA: TGCGCCAGCAGCTTACTCACCGGGAGGGCATACAATGAGCAGTTCTTC. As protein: CASSLLTGRAYNEQFF.

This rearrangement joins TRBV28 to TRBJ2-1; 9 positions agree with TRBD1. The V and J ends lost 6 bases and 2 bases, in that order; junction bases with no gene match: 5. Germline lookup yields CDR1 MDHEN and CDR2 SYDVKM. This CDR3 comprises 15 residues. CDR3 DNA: TGTGCCAGCAGATACAGGGGGCGAACCTACAATGAGCAGTTCTTC. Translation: CASRYRGRTYNEQFF.

CDR3 bases: TGTGCCAGCAGCCCCCCGAAGGGACTTTCGACCGGGGAGCTGTTTTTT. Amino acid sequence: CASSPPKGLSTGELFF. The chain couples TRBV7-2 to TRBJ2-2, with a tentative D call TRBD2 (6 bases). The CDR3 runs to 16 residues. The germline V gene has CDR1 SGHTA and CDR2 FQGNSA. The V gene lost 5 bases and the J gene lost 5 bases, with 18 bases spanning the gap.

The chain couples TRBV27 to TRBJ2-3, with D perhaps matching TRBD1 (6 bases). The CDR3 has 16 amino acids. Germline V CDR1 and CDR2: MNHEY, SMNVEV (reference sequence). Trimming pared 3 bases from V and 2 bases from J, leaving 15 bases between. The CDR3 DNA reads TGTGCCAGCAGTTTTACCGGGACACGATTCACAGATACGCAGTATTTT. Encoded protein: CASSFTGTRFTDTQYF.

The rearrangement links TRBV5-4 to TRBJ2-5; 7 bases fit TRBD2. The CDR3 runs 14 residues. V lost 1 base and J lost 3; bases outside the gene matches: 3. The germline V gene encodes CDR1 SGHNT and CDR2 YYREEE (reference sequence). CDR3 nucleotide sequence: TGTGCCAGCAGCTTGCGGCTAGCGGAAGAGACCCAGTACTTC. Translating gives CASSLRLAEETQYF.

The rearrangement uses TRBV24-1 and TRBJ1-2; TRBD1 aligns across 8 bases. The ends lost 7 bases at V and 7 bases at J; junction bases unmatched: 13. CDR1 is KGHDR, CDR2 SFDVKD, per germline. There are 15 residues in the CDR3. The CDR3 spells CATSLTGDRNSGYTF. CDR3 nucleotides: TGTGCCACCAGCTTGACAGGGGATCGTAATAGTGGCTACACCTTC.

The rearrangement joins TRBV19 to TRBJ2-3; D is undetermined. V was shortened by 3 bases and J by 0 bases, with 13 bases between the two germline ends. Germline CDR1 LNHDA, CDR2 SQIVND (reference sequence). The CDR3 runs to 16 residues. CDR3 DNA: TGTGCCAGTAGTATCCGTGCGGTGACTAGCACAGATACGCAGTATTTT. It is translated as CASSIRAVTSTDTQYF. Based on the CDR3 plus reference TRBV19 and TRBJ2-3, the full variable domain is DGGITQSPKYLFRKEGQNVTLSCEQNLNHDAMYWYRQDPGQGLRLIYYSQIVNDFQKGDIAEGYSVSREKKESFPLTVTSAQKNPTAFYLCASSIRAVTSTDTQYFGPGTRLTVL.

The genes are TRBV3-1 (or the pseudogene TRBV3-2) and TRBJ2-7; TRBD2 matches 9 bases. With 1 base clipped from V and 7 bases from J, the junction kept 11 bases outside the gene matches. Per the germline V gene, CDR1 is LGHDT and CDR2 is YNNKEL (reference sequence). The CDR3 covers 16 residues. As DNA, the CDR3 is TGTGCCAGCAGCCAAGGGAGGGCTAGCGGGACCGGGGAGCAGTACTTC. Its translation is CASSQGRASGTGEQYF.

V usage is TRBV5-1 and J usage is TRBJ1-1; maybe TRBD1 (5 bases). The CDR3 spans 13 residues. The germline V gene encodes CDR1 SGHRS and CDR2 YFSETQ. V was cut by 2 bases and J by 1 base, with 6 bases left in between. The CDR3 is CASSFTGNTEAFF. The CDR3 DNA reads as TGCGCCAGCAGCTTCACAGGGAACACTGAAGCTTTCTTT.

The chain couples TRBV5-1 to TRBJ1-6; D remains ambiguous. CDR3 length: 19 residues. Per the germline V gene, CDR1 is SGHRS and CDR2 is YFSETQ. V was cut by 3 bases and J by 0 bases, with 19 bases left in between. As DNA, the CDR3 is TGCGCCAGCAGCTCCCGGGAGCTTACAAAGAGCTCCTATAATTCACCCCTCCACTTT. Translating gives CASSSRELTKSSYNSPLHF.

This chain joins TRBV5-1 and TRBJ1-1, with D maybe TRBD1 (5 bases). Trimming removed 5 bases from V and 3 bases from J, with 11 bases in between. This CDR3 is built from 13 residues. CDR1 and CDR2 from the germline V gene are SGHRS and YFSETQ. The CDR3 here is CASRAGLDTEAFF. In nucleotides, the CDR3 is TGCGCCAGCAGAGCGGGGCTAGACACTGAAGCTTTCTTT.

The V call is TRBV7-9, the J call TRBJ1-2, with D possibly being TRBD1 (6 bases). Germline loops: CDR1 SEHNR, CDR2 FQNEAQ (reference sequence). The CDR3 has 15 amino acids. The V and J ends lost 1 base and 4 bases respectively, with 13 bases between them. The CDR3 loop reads CASSLEGGRAYGYTF. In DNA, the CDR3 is TGTGCCAGCAGCTTAGAGGGGGGGCGCGCCTATGGCTACACCTTC.

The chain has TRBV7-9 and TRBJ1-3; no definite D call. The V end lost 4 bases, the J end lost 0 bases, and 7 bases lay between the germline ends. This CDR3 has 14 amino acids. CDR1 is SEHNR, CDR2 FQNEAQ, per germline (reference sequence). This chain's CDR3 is CASSYGGSGNTIYF. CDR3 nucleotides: TGTGCCAGCAGCTATGGCGGCTCTGGAAACACCATATATTTT.

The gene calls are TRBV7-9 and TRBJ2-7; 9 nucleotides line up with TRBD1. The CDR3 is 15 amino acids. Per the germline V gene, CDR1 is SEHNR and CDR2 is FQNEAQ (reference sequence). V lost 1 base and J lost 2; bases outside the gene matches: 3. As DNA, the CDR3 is TGTGCCAGCAGCTTAGTAGGGGACAGGGCCTACGAGCAGTACTTC. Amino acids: CASSLVGDRAYEQYF.

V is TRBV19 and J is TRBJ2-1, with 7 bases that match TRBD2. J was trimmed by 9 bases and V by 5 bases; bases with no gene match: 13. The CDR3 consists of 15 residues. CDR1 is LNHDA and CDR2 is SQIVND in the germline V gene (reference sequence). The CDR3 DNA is TGTGCCAGTAGTCCGAGTTGGGGAGGGCAGGGTGAGCAGTTCTTC. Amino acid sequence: CASSPSWGGQGEQFF.

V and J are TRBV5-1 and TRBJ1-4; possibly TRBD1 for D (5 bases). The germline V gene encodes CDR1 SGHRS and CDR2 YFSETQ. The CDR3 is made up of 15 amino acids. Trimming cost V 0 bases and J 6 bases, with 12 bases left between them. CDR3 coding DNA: TGCGCCAGCAGCTTGGGAGGGACTGAATATGAAAAACTGTTTTTT. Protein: CASSLGGTEYEKLFF.

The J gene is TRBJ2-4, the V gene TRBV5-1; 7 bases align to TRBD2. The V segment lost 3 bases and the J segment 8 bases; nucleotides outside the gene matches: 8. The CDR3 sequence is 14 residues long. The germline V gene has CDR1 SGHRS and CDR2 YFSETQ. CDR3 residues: CASSSTSRGDIQYF. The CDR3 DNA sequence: TGCGCCAGCAGCTCGACTAGCCGGGGGGACATTCAGTACTTC.

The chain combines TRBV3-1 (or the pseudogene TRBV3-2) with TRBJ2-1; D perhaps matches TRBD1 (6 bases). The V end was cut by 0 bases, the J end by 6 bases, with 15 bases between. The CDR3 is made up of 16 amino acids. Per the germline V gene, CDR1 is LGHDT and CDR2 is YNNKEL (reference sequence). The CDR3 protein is CASSQDWETGVNEQFF. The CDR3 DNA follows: TGTGCCAGCAGCCAAGATTGGGAGACAGGTGTCAATGAGCAGTTCTTC.

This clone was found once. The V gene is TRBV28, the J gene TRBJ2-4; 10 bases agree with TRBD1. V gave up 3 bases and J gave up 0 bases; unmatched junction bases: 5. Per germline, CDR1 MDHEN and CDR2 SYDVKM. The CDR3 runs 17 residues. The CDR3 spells CASSFRDRGLAKNIQYF. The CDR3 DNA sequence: TGTGCCAGCAGTTTTAGGGACAGGGGACTAGCCAAAAACATTCAGTACTTC. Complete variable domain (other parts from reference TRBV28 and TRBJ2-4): DVKVTQSSRYLVKRTGEKVFLECVQDMDHENMFWYRQDPGLGLRLIYFSYDVKMKEKGDIPEGYSVSREKKERFSLILESASTNQTSMYLCASSFRDRGLAKNIQYFGAGTRLSVL.

The CDR3 loop reads CASSQDTGVTNEKLFF. CDR3 nucleotide sequence: TGTGCCAGCAGCCAAGATACGGGGGTAACTAATGAAAAACTGTTTTTT. This chain uses TRBV14 with TRBJ1-4; D is possibly TRBD1 (5 bases). This CDR3 region has 16 residues. Trimming took 0 bases from V and 1 from J, leaving 9 bases between them. CDR1 SGHDN and CDR2 FVKESK come from the germline V gene.

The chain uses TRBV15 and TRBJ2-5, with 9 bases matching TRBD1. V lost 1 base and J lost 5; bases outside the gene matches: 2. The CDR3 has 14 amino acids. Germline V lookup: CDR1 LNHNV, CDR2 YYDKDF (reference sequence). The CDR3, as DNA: TGTGCCACCAGCAGAGGGGGGACAGGGGAGACCCAGTACTTC. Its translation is CATSRGGTGETQYF.